This T cell receptor (beta chain) was sequenced in a study of control samples from healthy donors and cancer patients. Sequencing was performed with immunoSEQ multiplex PCR; in TCRdb, only in-frame clones are kept and a portion is missing. The repertoire has 120,000 or so clones, around nine tenths of them found once; the top ten carry roughly 4%. This CDR3 is built from 14 residues. V gave up 4 bases and J gave up 5 bases, with 14 bases separating them. CDR1 and CDR2 from the germline V gene are MNHEY and SVGEGT. The chain carries TRBV6-2 or TRBV6-3 and TRBJ2-5, with D possibly matching TRBD2 (6 bases). The sequence was obtained from a woman in her sixties with lung cancer. Source material: PBMCs. This chain's CDR3 is CASSSGLRGETQYF. CDR3 nucleotides: TGTGCCAGCAGTTCGGGACTTCGGGGCGAGACCCAGTACTTC.